The rows below give T cell receptor beta chains drawn from one sample of a study of OX40 agonist ivuxolimab in advanced cancers. Data came from immunoSEQ multiplex PCR; TCRdb stores just in-frame clones and leaves some out. The top ten hold roughly 9.9% of the sample, which has 45,000 to 55,000 clones, around 83% seen once. The material was CD4+ or CD8+ T cells sorted from blood, obtained in a trial of the OX40 agonist ivuxolimab. The receptors originated from an adult with an advanced solid tumor such as melanoma, head and neck, liver or kidney cancer. Each CDR3 is given with its conserved first and last residue. A D gene is named only where the DNA matches it firmly. Some rows mark clone size as missing; the rest say once, few, many or name a class of expanded clone.

J gene	clone size	D gene	V gene	CDR3 DNA	CDR3 protein
TRBJ1-5	.	TRBD1	TRBV28	TGTGCCAGCAGTACACCGGGACAGGGGTATCAGCCCCAGCATTTT	CASSTPGQGYQPQHF
TRBJ1-1	.	.	TRBV16	TGTGCCAGCACCCGCCGGGGGGACACTGAAGCTTTCTTT	CASTRRGDTEAFF
TRBJ2-3	.	.	TRBV9	TGTGCCAGCAGCGCGGGGGGCTGGACAGATACGCAGTATTTT	CASSAGGWTDTQYF
TRBJ2-5	.	.	TRBV7-2	TGTGCCAGCAGCTCGAAGAGGCTACGGGAGACCCAGTACTTC	CASSSKRLRETQYF
TRBJ2-3	.	TRBD2	TRBV9	TGTGCCAGCAGCGTAGTTGGAGCGGGAGGAAGAGGTACGCAGTATTTT	CASSVVGAGGRGTQYF
TRBJ2-7	.	.	TRBV5-4	TGTGCCAGCAGCTTGGACCCTCTAGCCTCCGAGCAGTACTTC	CASSLDPLASEQYF
TRBJ1-1	.	.	TRBV5-5	TGTGCCAGCAGCTTGGCCCCCTCGCGGGGGACTGGCACTGAAGCTTTCTTT	CASSLAPSRGTGTEAFF
TRBJ1-5	.	.	TRBV5-4	TGTGCCAGCAGCTTTGAGGGGAGTCAGCCCCAGCATTTT	CASSFEGSQPQHF
TRBJ2-2	.	.	TRBV7-3	TGTGCCAGCAGCTCGGACCCCACCGGGGAGCTGTTTTTT	CASSSDPTGELFF
TRBJ2-1	.	TRBD2	TRBV2	TGTGCCAGCACCAGATACGGACTAGCGGGGCCGAGCTCCTACAATGAGCAGTTCTTC	CASTRYGLAGPSSYNEQFF
TRBJ2-4	.	.	TRBV7-2	TGTGCCAGCAGCTCCCGACGGGACGTCTTAGGGATTCAGTACTTC	CASSSRRDVLGIQYF
TRBJ2-4	.	TRBD2	TRBV4-1	TGCGCCAGCAGCCAAGTCCCGGGACTAGCGGGAGGCAACGTAGCCAAAAACATTCAGTACTTC	CASSQVPGLAGGNVAKNIQYF
TRBJ2-5	.	TRBD2	TRBV7-9	TGTGCCAGCAGCGACCCGACTAGCGGGACGGGGGAGACCCAGTACTTC	CASSDPTSGTGETQYF
TRBJ2-7	.	TRBD2	TRBV7-9	TGTGCCAGCAGCCTAACTAGCGGGACCGCTCACGAGCAGTACTTC	CASSLTSGTAHEQYF
TRBJ2-2	.	TRBD2	TRBV2	TGTGCCAGCAGAGGGGCTAGCGGGTTCACCGGGGAGCTGTTTTTT	CASRGASGFTGELFF
TRBJ2-3	.	.	TRBV4-1	TGCGCCAGCAGCCAAGTCTTGCGGGGCAGCACAGATACGCAGTATTTT	CASSQVLRGSTDTQYF
TRBJ2-7	few	.	TRBV28	TGTGCCAGCAGCTTGACCTCAGGGGTAGTCTACGAGCAGTACTTC	CASSLTSGVVYEQYF
TRBJ2-7	.	.	TRBV6-1	TGTGCCAGCACAGAGCCCGGGGCCTACGAGCAGTACTTC	CASTEPGAYEQYF
TRBJ2-5	.	TRBD1	TRBV30	TGTGCCTGGAGCCCACGGGGGACAGGGCTCCAAGAGACCCAGTACTTC	CAWSPRGTGLQETQYF
TRBJ2-1	.	TRBD2	TRBV5-1	TGCGCCAGCAGTCTTGAATTGACTAGCGGAAACAATGAGCAGTTCTTC	CASSLELTSGNNEQFF